Given below is one T cell receptor (beta chain) in context. CDR3 length: 13 amino acids. Trimming removed 6 bases at V and 9 bases at J, with 15 bases between. CDR1 and CDR2 (germline): SNHLY, FYNNEI. This entry belongs to a study of cytomegalovirus exposure and HLA in healthy donors. The primer mix had 60 Vbeta and 13 Jbeta primers. The protocol was immunoSEQ multiplex PCR, while the TCRdb copy is restricted to in-frame clones and leaves out a portion. The repertoire consists of some 90,000 clones, with over 75% occurring once and the leading ten covering approximately 5.7%. As for the donors, each was a healthy bone marrow donor.

This chain connects TRBV2 to TRBJ2-1; tentatively, D is TRBD1 (6 bases). The sample consisted of PBMCs. This TCR was recovered from a female donor in good health and CMV-seronegative. The CDR3 sequence is CASRLQGVGEQFF. DNA for the CDR3: TGTGCCAGCAGGTTACAGGGAGTAGGTGAGCAGTTCTTC.